This TCR beta chain was profiled in a study of blood T cell repertoires in COVID-19 (TCRdb year 2020). Concerning the study at large: Samples covering the acute and convalescent phases of COVID-19 were provided by collaborators in the United States, Italy and Spain. The material from the prospective study consisted of cDNA or gDNA derived from T cells, B-cell-depleted T cells, or PBMCs. The dataset comprised deeply sampled blood TCRbeta repertoires from subjects exposed to, actively infected with, or recovered from COVID-19. The repertoires were made available in a free public database intended to serve as a resource for research on the immune response to SARS-CoV-2. Samples were obtained from the ongoing ImmuneRACE study (first 160 participants) and from some 1,200 subjects provided by 6 global collaborators. Sample metadata almost always included a de-identified subject ID, COVID-19 status, age in years and sex. HLA class I and class II types, where available, came from metadata supplied by the sample provider rather than from assay-based typing. What the authors observed across the whole study: How much clinical and demographic metadata was included differed by source and by participant, and the metadata was provided uncurated.

Concerning this clone itself: Its antigen is currently not known. No base qualities exist here, and no much larger clone lies one base off it.

TCRbeta CDR3 regions were amplified from genomic DNA by means of the immunoSEQ Assay, a bias-controlled multiplex PCR. Per the original workflow: Within the assay, amplification of reference gene primers was used to estimate how many nucleated cells each sample contained. To quantify the absolute abundance of each unique TCRbeta CDR3 rearrangement, sequence reads were collapsed and filtered. For each sample, productive Simpson clonality was calculated as the square root of Simpson's diversity index across productive rearrangements. The table was pulled from immuneACCESS by TCRdb, which kept in-frame rearrangements only. Such tables lose some clones; where checked, under half of the loss comes from unresolved V genes, and the rest has no known cause. V and J calls and clone size come straight from that table; D and trimming were deduced from the DNA. The sample profile shows tens of thousands of clones; 80% to 85% of them were found once. Approximately 40% of the sample belongs to the ten largest clones.

Trimming removed 3 bases from V and 4 bases from J, leaving 16 bases between the germline ends. The germline V gene supplies CDR1 SGHTA and CDR2 FQGNSA. The CDR3 runs 15 amino acids, cysteine and phenylalanine included. The DNA shown is the 45-base CDR3, in frame from base 1. The collaborating institutions used their own protocols to collect whole blood in K2EDTA tubes. For TCRbeta analysis, collaborators shipped samples in one of three forms: frozen whole blood, isolated PBMCs, or DNA extracted from either of those sample types. The sample was peripheral blood. The source is a man of 80 years or more with acute or convalescent COVID-19. The sequence links TRBV7-2 to TRBJ2-7; perhaps TRBD2 is the D gene, with 8 bases matching. The nucleotide sequence is TGTGCCAGCAGCTTTGCCGGGAGGGGGCTTTACGAGCAGTACTTC. Protein translation: CASSFAGRGLYEQYF.